Each of the 9 T cell receptor beta chains below was sequenced from the same sample in a study of T-cell reconstitution after alpha-beta-depleted transplantation in children. TCRbeta library preparation incorporated unique molecular identifiers. TCRdb fed the PCR reads into MiXCR, producing one record per CDR3 protein. The table has over 550,000 distinct CDR3 sequences, over 9.5% seen once; the top ten hold 4% to 5%. The sample here was PBMCs from the stem cell graft donor, taken from the stem cell graft. The receptors were gathered from a human donor who donated a stem cell graft to a child with acute myeloid leukemia.

The chain couples TRBV3-1 to TRBJ2-1; D is perhaps TRBD1 (6 bases). The germline V gene has CDR1 LGHDT and CDR2 YNNKEL (reference sequence). This CDR3 contains 15 residues. Trimming took 2 bases from V and 3 from J, leaving 11 bases between them. The CDR3 coding sequence is TGTGCCAGCAGCCAAAACAGGGCAGGCTACAATGAGCAGTTCTTC. Protein sequence: CASSQNRAGYNEQFF.

The rearrangement uses TRBV9 and TRBJ2-2, with D possibly TRBD1 on 5 matching bases. The CDR3 is 15 amino acids. The germline V gene has CDR1 SGDLS and CDR2 YYNGEE. V was pared by 9 bases and J by 4 bases, with 19 bases between. CDR3: CATGQGPYLTGELFF. CDR3 in DNA: TGTGCCACTGGACAAGGCCCGTATCTCACCGGGGAGCTGTTTTTT.

Note on this clonotype: A much bigger clone sits one base away, suggesting this may be a read error. V is TRBV7-2 and J is TRBJ2-3; TRBD2 matches 8 bases. The V gene end was trimmed by 5 bases and the J gene end by 1 base; junction bases not matched to a gene: 5. The CDR3 covers 15 residues. Per germline, CDR1 SGHTA and CDR2 FQGNSA. CDR3: CASSTGLGGTDTQYF. The CDR3 DNA follows: TGTGCCAGCAGCACGGGACTAGGGGGCACAGATACGCAGTATTTT.

This chain joins TRBV6-5 and TRBJ2-7, with D maybe TRBD2 (7 bases). CDR3 length: 14 amino acids. The ends were cut back, 4 bases at V and 6 bases at J, with 16 bases in the middle. The germline CDR1 and CDR2 sequences are MNHEY and SVGAGI. The CDR3 DNA sequence: TGTGCCAGCAGTTCCCTCGGGGGGCTGGGCGAGCAGTACTTC. Translated, it gives CASSSLGGLGEQYF.

This clonotype occurred a few times. The genes are TRBV14 and TRBJ1-1; D is ambiguous. The CDR3 totals 14 residues. CDR1 is SGHDN, CDR2 FVKESK, per germline. Deletions cut 3 bases from V and 3 bases from J, with 11 bases between. The CDR3 nucleotides read TGTGCCAGCAGCCATGGAGGGTGGGACACTGAAGCTTTCTTT. It translates to CASSHGGWDTEAFF.

The chain has TRBV7-9 and TRBJ2-1, with D unresolved. This CDR3 is 15 amino acids long. The germline V and J ends were trimmed by 8 bases and 2 bases, with 16 bases remaining between them. The germline V gene has CDR1 SEHNR and CDR2 FQNEAQ (reference sequence). The CDR3, as DNA: TGTGCCAGCCACGGAGAGAAGGTCCCCTACAATGAGCAGTTCTTC. Protein: CASHGEKVPYNEQFF.

This chain joins TRBV28 and TRBJ1-1; no firm D call. This CDR3 has 13 amino acids. V was trimmed by 3 bases and J by 4 bases, leaving 9 bases between them. Germline V gene lookup returns CDR1 MDHEN and CDR2 SYDVKM. CDR3 in amino acids: CASSFSTGTEAFF. CDR3 bases: TGTGCCAGCAGTTTCAGTACTGGCACTGAAGCTTTCTTT.

The J gene is TRBJ2-7, the V gene TRBV5-1; TRBD2 matches 7 bases. The CDR3 is 14 residues long. From germline, CDR1 is SGHRS and CDR2 YFSETQ. Trimming took 5 bases from V and 6 from J; bases not matched to a gene: 11. The CDR3 is CASRLLASLTEQYF. CDR3 nucleotides: TGCGCCAGCAGGTTACTAGCGTCCCTCACCGAGCAGTACTTC.

At least ten counts were recorded for this clonotype. V gene TRBV29-1 combines with J gene TRBJ2-1; the D gene is possibly TRBD2 (6 bases). Germline V CDR1 and CDR2: SQVTM, ANQGSEA. The CDR3 contains 12 residues. Trimming stripped 6 bases from V and 10 bases from J, with 16 bases between. CDR3 nucleotides: TGCAGCGTCCCCACCCGACTAGTAGAGCAGTTCTTC. It encodes CSVPTRLVEQFF.